The rows below give T cell receptor beta chains drawn from one sample of a study of cytomegalovirus exposure and HLA in healthy donors. Sequencing used immunoSEQ multiplex PCR; TCRdb keeps in-frame clones, though not all of them. This sample has about 140,000 clones, with about 80% found just once. The specimen sequenced was PBMCs. These receptors all come from a woman aged 60-70 years in good health and CMV-seropositive. Both conserved end residues are part of each CDR3. The D gene is left open where the match is weak. Clone size, where shown, is once, few, many, or a class for clones that have expanded.

CDR3nt: TGTGCCAGCAGCTTGGTACGAATAGCGGCCAACACCGGGGAGCTGTTTTTT
CDR3aa: CASSLVRIAANTGELFF
j_gene: TRBJ2-2
abundance: .
v_gene: TRBV5-4
d_gene: .

CDR3nt: TGTGCCAGCAGTTCGGGACAGGGGAGAGGCTACACCTTC
CDR3aa: CASSSGQGRGYTF
j_gene: TRBJ1-2
abundance: few
v_gene: TRBV6-6
d_gene: TRBD1

CDR3nt: TGTGCCAGTAGTGTTGGAGTTCGGATCGGGGTCCAAGGAACCCAGTACTTC
CDR3aa: CASSVGVRIGVQGTQYF
j_gene: TRBJ2-5
abundance: .
v_gene: TRBV19
d_gene: .

CDR3nt: TGTGCCAGTAGTTTCCTGTCGAATGAAAAACTGTTTTTT
CDR3aa: CASSFLSNEKLFF
j_gene: TRBJ1-4
abundance: .
v_gene: TRBV19
d_gene: .

CDR3nt: TGTGCCAGCAGTTACTCGGGACAGGGGTCCGCTTTCTTT
CDR3aa: CASSYSGQGSAFF
j_gene: TRBJ1-1
abundance: .
v_gene: TRBV6-5
d_gene: TRBD1

CDR3nt: TGTGCCAGCAGCCGGGGGGGGCCCTCTGAAGCTTTCTTT
CDR3aa: CASSRGGPSEAFF
j_gene: TRBJ1-1
abundance: few
v_gene: TRBV6-6
d_gene: .

CDR3nt: TGTGCCAGCAGTTTAGCGGGAGACGAGCAGTACTTC
CDR3aa: CASSLAGDEQYF
j_gene: TRBJ2-7
abundance: .
v_gene: TRBV11-3
d_gene: TRBD2

CDR3nt: TGTGCCACCAGCAGTTTTCCAGGGGGTCGGGGCTACACCTTC
CDR3aa: CATSSFPGGRGYTF
j_gene: TRBJ1-2
abundance: .
v_gene: TRBV15
d_gene: TRBD1

CDR3nt: TGTGCCAGCAGCAGAACAGGGGAACGGGATCAGCCCCAGCATTTT
CDR3aa: CASSRTGERDQPQHF
j_gene: TRBJ1-5
abundance: .
v_gene: TRBV7-9
d_gene: TRBD1

CDR3nt: TGTGCCAGCAGTTTAGACAGGCTGTCCTACAATGAGCAGTTCTTC
CDR3aa: CASSLDRLSYNEQFF
j_gene: TRBJ2-1
abundance: .
v_gene: TRBV27
d_gene: .

CDR3nt: TGTGCCAGCAGCTCCGGACAGGGGTCGGGTGGCTACACCTTC
CDR3aa: CASSSGQGSGGYTF
j_gene: TRBJ1-2
abundance: .
v_gene: TRBV7-2
d_gene: TRBD1

CDR3nt: TGTGCCACCAGCAGAGTAGTCGGGGGTCAGCGGGGCTACACCTTC
CDR3aa: CATSRVVGGQRGYTF
j_gene: TRBJ1-2
abundance: .
v_gene: TRBV15
d_gene: .

CDR3nt: TGTGCCAGCAGTAGAAGCGGGGGTAGCGAGCAGTTCTTC
CDR3aa: CASSRSGGSEQFF
j_gene: TRBJ2-1
abundance: .
v_gene: TRBV7-2
d_gene: TRBD2

CDR3nt: TGTGCCTGGAGTAGGCAGCGACAAGAGACCCAGTACTTC
CDR3aa: CAWSRQRQETQYF
j_gene: TRBJ2-5
abundance: .
v_gene: TRBV30
d_gene: .

CDR3nt: TGTGCCAGCAGTTATGGATCGGGGATGGGAAACACCATATATTTT
CDR3aa: CASSYGSGMGNTIYF
j_gene: TRBJ1-3
abundance: few
v_gene: TRBV6-6
d_gene: .

CDR3nt: TGTGCCAGCAGGGGACAGGGGAGAACGGAGACCCAGTACTTC
CDR3aa: CASRGQGRTETQYF
j_gene: TRBJ2-5
abundance: .
v_gene: TRBV6-5
d_gene: TRBD1

CDR3nt: TGTGCCAGCAGTCGACTAGCGGGAACCTACGAGCAGTACTTC
CDR3aa: CASSRLAGTYEQYF
j_gene: TRBJ2-7
abundance: .
v_gene: TRBV28
d_gene: TRBD2

CDR3nt: TGTGCCAGCTCTCCATTAAGACAGGGGCCGAACACAGATACGCAGTATTTT
CDR3aa: CASSPLRQGPNTDTQYF
j_gene: TRBJ2-3
abundance: .
v_gene: TRBV18
d_gene: TRBD1

CDR3nt: TGTGCCAGCAGTTACGACCCCGAGGACGGGGAGCTGTTTTTT
CDR3aa: CASSYDPEDGELFF
j_gene: TRBJ2-2
abundance: .
v_gene: TRBV6-6
d_gene: .

CDR3nt: TGCGCCAGCAGCCAAGACGAACAGAGCACAGATACGCAGTATTTT
CDR3aa: CASSQDEQSTDTQYF
j_gene: TRBJ2-3
abundance: .
v_gene: TRBV4-3
d_gene: .

CDR3nt: TGCAGCGCCGATAGGACAGGGGCATCCTACGAGCAGTACTTC
CDR3aa: CSADRTGASYEQYF
j_gene: TRBJ2-7
abundance: .
v_gene: TRBV29-1
d_gene: TRBD1

CDR3nt: TGTGCCAGCAGCACACGGGGGTCAGGGCACCAAGAGACCCAGTACTTC
CDR3aa: CASSTRGSGHQETQYF
j_gene: TRBJ2-5
abundance: .
v_gene: TRBV11-2
d_gene: .

CDR3nt: TGCGCCAGCAGCTTGTCCGGGACAGGGGGCGCGGAAGGCTACACCTTC
CDR3aa: CASSLSGTGGAEGYTF
j_gene: TRBJ1-2
abundance: .
v_gene: TRBV5-1
d_gene: TRBD1

CDR3nt: TGTGCCAGCACCCTAAGGCTAGGGGATAATGAAAAACTGTTTTTT
CDR3aa: CASTLRLGDNEKLFF
j_gene: TRBJ1-4
abundance: .
v_gene: TRBV5-8
d_gene: .

CDR3nt: TGTGCCAGCACCCAAGGGACAGGGGGCTCCTACGAGCAGTACTTC
CDR3aa: CASTQGTGGSYEQYF
j_gene: TRBJ2-7
abundance: few
v_gene: TRBV6-5
d_gene: TRBD1

CDR3nt: TGTGCCAGAATCCAGGGGGTCGACTATGGCTACACCTTC
CDR3aa: CARIQGVDYGYTF
j_gene: TRBJ1-2
abundance: .
v_gene: TRBV2
d_gene: TRBD1

CDR3nt: TGTGCCAGCACCCTGGAGGGTTTCGAGCAGTACTTC
CDR3aa: CASTLEGFEQYF
j_gene: TRBJ2-7
abundance: .
v_gene: TRBV28
d_gene: .

CDR3nt: TGTGCCAGCAGCGTAGACGGTCAACTAGCCAAAAACATTCAGTACTTC
CDR3aa: CASSVDGQLAKNIQYF
j_gene: TRBJ2-4
abundance: .
v_gene: TRBV9
d_gene: .

CDR3nt: TGCGCCAGCAGCTTGTCCGGGTCCTCGGGTCAGCCCCAGCATTTT
CDR3aa: CASSLSGSSGQPQHF
j_gene: TRBJ1-5
abundance: .
v_gene: TRBV5-1
d_gene: .

CDR3nt: TGTGCCAGCAGTTTATTAGGACTTGGTGGGGAAAAACTGTTTTTT
CDR3aa: CASSLLGLGGEKLFF
j_gene: TRBJ1-4
abundance: .
v_gene: TRBV28
d_gene: .

CDR3nt: TGTGCCAGCAGCTTGGGGACAGGGCCCGGGGAGCTGTTTTTT
CDR3aa: CASSLGTGPGELFF
j_gene: TRBJ2-2
abundance: once
v_gene: TRBV5-6
d_gene: TRBD1

CDR3nt: TGTGCCAGCAGCTTAGCCGGCGGGTCAAGTGAGCAGTACTTC
CDR3aa: CASSLAGGSSEQYF
j_gene: TRBJ2-7
abundance: .
v_gene: TRBV7-6
d_gene: .

CDR3nt: TGTGCCAGCAGCTTAGTTGAGGCGGGAGGAGGCACCGGGGAGCTGTTTTTT
CDR3aa: CASSLVEAGGGTGELFF
j_gene: TRBJ2-2
abundance: .
v_gene: TRBV7-2
d_gene: TRBD2

CDR3nt: TGTGCCATCCAGCAGGGGGCGGAAAACATTCAGTACTTC
CDR3aa: CAIQQGAENIQYF
j_gene: TRBJ2-4
abundance: .
v_gene: TRBV10-3
d_gene: TRBD1

CDR3nt: TGTGCCAGCAGCTCCAACCCCCGACTAGCGGGAGATGAGCAGTTCTTC
CDR3aa: CASSSNPRLAGDEQFF
j_gene: TRBJ2-1
abundance: .
v_gene: TRBV27
d_gene: TRBD2

CDR3nt: TGTGCCAGTAGTCCGACCTGGGGCAACACTGAAGCTTTCTTT
CDR3aa: CASSPTWGNTEAFF
j_gene: TRBJ1-1
abundance: .
v_gene: TRBV19
d_gene: .

CDR3nt: TGTGCCAGCAGCCAGGGACTGCTACGTAATGAGCAGTTCTTC
CDR3aa: CASSQGLLRNEQFF
j_gene: TRBJ2-1
abundance: .
v_gene: TRBV7-9
d_gene: .

CDR3nt: TGTGCCAGTAGCGCAGGTGCTAACAATCAGCCCCAGCATTTT
CDR3aa: CASSAGANNQPQHF
j_gene: TRBJ1-5
abundance: .
v_gene: TRBV19
d_gene: .

CDR3nt: TGCGCCAGCAGCTTGGTACAGGGGGGAAACACCATATATTTT
CDR3aa: CASSLVQGGNTIYF
j_gene: TRBJ1-3
abundance: .
v_gene: TRBV5-1
d_gene: TRBD1

CDR3nt: TGTGCCAGCAGCTACCGGACAGGGAGATATGCTATTTCAGCTTTCTTT
CDR3aa: CASSYRTGRYAISAFF
j_gene: TRBJ1-1
abundance: .
v_gene: TRBV5-6
d_gene: TRBD1

CDR3nt: TGTGCCATAGCTGACAGCCGCTACGAGCAGTACTTC
CDR3aa: CAIADSRYEQYF
j_gene: TRBJ2-7
abundance: .
v_gene: TRBV10-3
d_gene: .

CDR3nt: TGCGCCAGCAGCCAAGGGTCGACAGGGAGGAGCTCCTACGAGCAGTACTTC
CDR3aa: CASSQGSTGRSSYEQYF
j_gene: TRBJ2-7
abundance: few
v_gene: TRBV4-1
d_gene: .

CDR3nt: TGTGCCAGCAGTGGAGTTCGATCTTGGGGGCTCCCCTCTGGGGCCAACGTCCTGACTTTC
CDR3aa: CASSGVRSWGLPSGANVLTF
j_gene: TRBJ2-6
abundance: .
v_gene: TRBV6-1
d_gene: .

CDR3nt: TGTGCCAGCAGCCAAGCGCAGAACTATGGCTACACCTTC
CDR3aa: CASSQAQNYGYTF
j_gene: TRBJ1-2
abundance: .
v_gene: TRBV4-2
d_gene: .

CDR3nt: TGTGCCAGCAGCCCAACCACGGGGGGTTACAATGAGCAGTTCTTC
CDR3aa: CASSPTTGGYNEQFF
j_gene: TRBJ2-1
abundance: .
v_gene: TRBV2
d_gene: TRBD2

CDR3nt: TGTGCCAGCAGGGGGCGCGACAATTCTAATGAAAAACTGTTTTTT
CDR3aa: CASRGRDNSNEKLFF
j_gene: TRBJ1-4
abundance: .
v_gene: TRBV2
d_gene: .

CDR3nt: TGTGCCAGCGGATCCCCGGGAGTGGGGACCTACGAGCAGTACTTC
CDR3aa: CASGSPGVGTYEQYF
j_gene: TRBJ2-7
abundance: few
v_gene: TRBV6-5
d_gene: .

CDR3nt: TGTGCCAGCAGTGAATGGGCTAGCTGGAATGAGCAGTTCTTC
CDR3aa: CASSEWASWNEQFF
j_gene: TRBJ2-1
abundance: .
v_gene: TRBV2
d_gene: .

CDR3nt: TGCGCCAGCCGACGGGTCCAGGGAAGGGGTAACTATGGCTACACCTTC
CDR3aa: CASRRVQGRGNYGYTF
j_gene: TRBJ1-2
abundance: .
v_gene: TRBV5-1
d_gene: .

CDR3nt: TGCAGCGCAATACTAGCGGATGCCACTATGCTATACGAGCAGTACTTC
CDR3aa: CSAILADATMLYEQYF
j_gene: TRBJ2-7
abundance: .
v_gene: TRBV29-1
d_gene: TRBD2

CDR3nt: TGTGCCAGCAGCCGACAGGGGTGGCTTGGGGATGAGCAGTTCTTC
CDR3aa: CASSRQGWLGDEQFF
j_gene: TRBJ2-1
abundance: .
v_gene: TRBV11-2
d_gene: TRBD1

CDR3nt: TGTGCCTGGAGTGTGGCGGGCACCGGGGAGCTGTTTTTT
CDR3aa: CAWSVAGTGELFF
j_gene: TRBJ2-2
abundance: once
v_gene: TRBV30
d_gene: .

CDR3nt: TGTGCCAGCAGCCCCGGGACTAGCGGACAAGAGACCCAGTACTTC
CDR3aa: CASSPGTSGQETQYF
j_gene: TRBJ2-5
abundance: .
v_gene: TRBV7-2
d_gene: TRBD2

CDR3nt: TGCGCCAGCAGCTTGGACGGGGATAGCAATCAGCCCCAGCATTTT
CDR3aa: CASSLDGDSNQPQHF
j_gene: TRBJ1-5
abundance: .
v_gene: TRBV5-1
d_gene: .

CDR3nt: TGTGCCAGCAGGCAGGACTACTATGGCTACACCTTC
CDR3aa: CASRQDYYGYTF
j_gene: TRBJ1-2
abundance: .
v_gene: TRBV6-6
d_gene: .